This T cell receptor beta chain derives from a study of shared clonotypes between healthy human individuals. CD45RO-negative, CCR7-selected cells formed the naive CD8 fraction, which excluded terminally differentiated effector memory CD45RA+ cells. Germline V CDR1 and CDR2: SGHRS, YFSETQ. The CDR3 length is 13 residues. The V gene end was trimmed by 6 bases and the J gene end by 5 bases; junction bases not matched to a gene: 5. Using immunoSEQ multiplex PCR, the repertoire was profiled, and TCRdb retains in-frame clones only, with some absent. The table records millions of clones, about 94% of them present only once.

This receptor was identified in a man aged 18 to 30 in good health. The V call is TRBV5-1, the J call TRBJ2-3; 8 bases align to TRBD1. Material for sequencing was naive CD8+ T cells sorted from blood. The CDR3 region is CASTGQGRDTQYF. In DNA, the CDR3 is TGCGCCAGCACCGGACAGGGACGAGATACGCAGTATTTT.